These 27 T cell receptor beta chains came from one sample sequenced in a study of cytomegalovirus exposure and HLA in healthy donors. PCR employed 60 Vbeta and 13 Jbeta primers. Clones were read by immunoSEQ multiplex PCR, and TCRdb kept only the in-frame ones, dropping some. The repertoire holds tens of thousands of clones, with 82% as singletons. Sequencing was performed on PBMCs. These receptors were collected from a man aged 30 to 45 in good health and CMV-seropositive.

The genes are TRBV7-9 and TRBJ2-1, with unresolved D. The germline CDR1 and CDR2 sequences are SEHNR and FQNEAQ (reference sequence). The V end was cut by 1 base, the J end by 7 bases, with 11 bases between. CDR3 length equals 14 residues. The CDR3 spells CASSLGPSGNEQFF. The CDR3 bases are TGTGCCAGCAGCTTAGGTCCTAGTGGGAATGAGCAGTTCTTC.

This clone was seen only once. The gene calls are TRBV15 and TRBJ2-1; 9 bases line up with TRBD2. The length of the CDR3 is 17 residues. J gave up 6 bases and V 0 bases, and 9 bases lay outside the gene matches. The germline gives CDR1 LNHNV, CDR2 YYDKDF (reference sequence). This CDR3 is CATSRDIVSGGRNEQFF. The DNA of the CDR3 is TGTGCCACCAGCAGAGATATTGTTAGCGGGGGCCGCAATGAGCAGTTCTTC.

This clone has only one observation. The rearrangement links TRBV19 to TRBJ2-1; TRBD2 agrees at 8 bases. After removal of 5 bases from V and 8 bases from J, the junction contained 20 bases not matched to a gene. There are 18 residues in the CDR3. The germline V gene encodes CDR1 LNHDA and CDR2 SQIVND (reference sequence). CDR3: CASSLFPHPSGSGDEQFF. CDR3 coding DNA: TGTGCCAGTAGTCTCTTCCCCCATCCCAGCGGGAGTGGGGATGAGCAGTTCTTC.

The V call is TRBV2, the J call TRBJ2-3; 10 bases line up with TRBD2. The junction had 25 bases not matched to a gene; V was cut back by 2 bases and J by 8 bases. Germline CDR1 and CDR2: SNHLY and FYNNEI. The CDR3 runs 21 residues. As DNA, the CDR3 is TGTGCCAGCAGTGAATATCCCCCGGCTAGCGGGAGCCAAACCCCCCGGGCTACGCAGTATTTT. It is translated as CASSEYPPASGSQTPRATQYF.

V gene TRBV9 combines with J gene TRBJ2-4; 7 nucleotides line up with TRBD2. The germline gives CDR1 SGDLS, CDR2 YYNGEE. After removal of 3 bases from V and 7 bases from J, the junction contained 7 bases not matched to a gene. The length of the CDR3 is 14 residues. Here the CDR3 reads CASSGEPGGNIQYF. As DNA, the CDR3 is TGTGCCAGCAGCGGCGAACCCGGGGGGAACATTCAGTACTTC.

This chain connects TRBV5-1 to TRBJ2-1; D is ambiguous. The germline CDR1 and CDR2 sequences are SGHRS and YFSETQ. The V and J ends lost 5 bases and 2 bases respectively, with 20 bases between them. The CDR3 consists of 17 residues. The DNA of the CDR3 is TGCGCCAGCAGGCACGGAGTCTCTGGCACCCCCTACAATGAGCAGTTCTTC. Translating gives CASRHGVSGTPYNEQFF.

The genes are TRBV28 and TRBJ2-2; 8 bases line up with TRBD2. Unmatched junction bases numbered 5, after V lost 3 bases and J lost 5 bases. This CDR3 comprises 15 residues. Germline CDR1 and CDR2: MDHEN and SYDVKM. CDR3 protein: CASSFGGGSTGELFF. The CDR3 region has the DNA TGTGCCAGCAGTTTCGGGGGGGGTTCGACCGGGGAGCTGTTTTTT.

The rearrangement uses TRBV27 and TRBJ2-3; TRBD1 aligns across 7 bases. The CDR3 covers 13 residues. V was pared by 8 bases and J by 0 bases, with 2 bases of the junction left unmatched. Germline values: CDR1 MNHEY, CDR2 SMNVEV (reference sequence). The CDR3 reads CASRTGSTDTQYF. DNA of the CDR3: TGTGCCAGCCGGACAGGTAGCACAGATACGCAGTATTTT.

The V and J genes are TRBV25-1 and TRBJ1-2; D is uncertain. V lost 4 bases to trimming and J lost 7 bases, with 10 bases between them. The germline V gene has CDR1 MGHDK and CDR2 SYGVNS. The CDR3 totals 12 residues. CDR3 bases: TGTGCCAGCAGTGGCCCACTCGGTGGCTACACCTTC. Translating gives CASSGPLGGYTF.

CDR3 coding DNA: TGTGCCTGGAGTGACAGGGGAGATCAGCCCCAGCATTTT. Its translation is CAWSDRGDQPQHF. The chain uses TRBV30 and TRBJ1-5; 7 bases fit TRBD1. Germline V gene data show CDR1 as GTSNPN and CDR2 as SVGIG (reference sequence). The V gene end was trimmed by 1 base and the J gene end by 5 bases; junction bases not matched to a gene: 2. The CDR3 has 13 amino acids.

The J gene is TRBJ2-7, the V gene TRBV15; 9 nucleotides line up with TRBD2. Germline V gene lookup returns CDR1 LNHNV and CDR2 YYDKDF (reference sequence). The CDR3 runs 15 residues. With V trimmed by 4 bases and J by 4 bases, 8 bases remained unmatched. The CDR3 protein is CATSIVGTSKYEQYF. In DNA form, the CDR3 reads TGTGCCACCAGCATAGTCGGGACTAGCAAATACGAGCAGTACTTC. Complete variable domain (other parts from reference TRBV15 and TRBJ2-7): DAMVIQNPRYQVTQFGKPVTLSCSQTLNHNVMYWYQQKSSQAPKLLFHYYDKDFNNEADTPDNFQSRRPNTSFCFLDIRSPGLGDTAMYLCATSIVGTSKYEQYFGPGTRLTVT.

The chain recombines TRBV6-5 with TRBJ2-5, with 9 bases lining up with TRBD1. The CDR3 consists of 16 residues. V shed 4 bases and J 4 bases; nucleotides not matched to a gene: 10. Germline V lookup: CDR1 MNHEY, CDR2 SVGAGI. The CDR3 loop reads CASSSRQGEIGETQYF. CDR3 DNA sequence: TGTGCCAGCAGTTCCAGACAGGGGGAGATAGGAGAGACCCAGTACTTC.

The V and J genes are TRBV7-9 and TRBJ2-5; D gene unclear. Germline CDR1 SEHNR, CDR2 FQNEAQ (reference sequence). This CDR3 contains 11 residues. The V end lost 0 bases, the J end lost 11 bases, and 7 bases lay between the germline ends. Here the CDR3 reads CASSLAQRQYF. The CDR3 coding sequence is TGTGCCAGCAGCTTAGCCCAGCGTCAGTACTTC.

The gene calls are TRBV25-1 and TRBJ2-1; D unclear. The V end was cut by 5 bases, the J end by 3 bases, with 11 bases between. Germline assignment: CDR1 MGHDK and CDR2 SYGVNS. The CDR3 has 14 amino acids. CDR3 sequence reads: CASSKAPYYNEQFF. The DNA of the CDR3 is TGTGCCAGCAGTAAAGCGCCCTACTACAATGAGCAGTTCTTC.

The chain links TRBV11-2 to TRBJ2-6, with a possible D match to TRBD1 (6 bases). V lost 4 bases and J lost 4, with 14 bases in between. This CDR3 has 16 amino acids. Germline values: CDR1 SGHAT, CDR2 FQNNGV. CDR3 bases: TGTGCCAGCAGCTCACGGGGTGGGGGCGGGGCCAACGTCCTGACTTTC. Translated: CASSSRGGGGANVLTF.

The chain recombines TRBV28 with TRBJ2-3; TRBD2 matches at 7 bases. Germline V gene lookup returns CDR1 MDHEN and CDR2 SYDVKM. The CDR3 has 15 amino acids. J lost 6 bases, V lost 5 bases, and 11 bases had no gene match. The CDR3 region has the DNA TGTGCCAGCAGTATTGGACTAGTTGAGCGGGATACGCAGTATTTT. Protein sequence: CASSIGLVERDTQYF.

The rearrangement links TRBV28 to TRBJ2-1; TRBD2 matches 8 bases. After removal of 10 bases from V and 3 bases from J, the junction contained 14 bases not matched to a gene. The CDR3 sequence is 16 residues long. CDR1 and CDR2 from the germline V gene are MDHEN and SYDVKM. CDR3 bases: TGTGCCATAGGATCAAGCGGGAGAGTAATCTACAATGAGCAGTTCTTC. Protein: CAIGSSGRVIYNEQFF. The complete variable domain, with remaining parts taken from reference TRBV28 and TRBJ2-1, reads DVKVTQSSRYLVKRTGEKVFLECVQDMDHENMFWYRQDPGLGLRLIYFSYDVKMKEKGDIPEGYSVSREKKERFSLILESASTNQTSMYLCAIGSSGRVIYNEQFFGPGTRLTVL.

This chain links TRBV6-6 with TRBJ2-3; TRBD2 might be the D (5 bases). The CDR3 is made up of 13 amino acids. The V gene's germline CDR1 is MNHNY and CDR2 SVGAGI (reference sequence). V dropped 5 bases and J dropped 3 bases, with 9 bases sitting between them. The CDR3 loop reads CASSKRLTDTQYF. DNA for the CDR3: TGTGCCAGCAGTAAAAGACTAACAGATACGCAGTATTTT.

This chain uses TRBV18 with TRBJ1-5, with D maybe TRBD1 (6 bases). The CDR3 length is 13 residues. Trimming removed 5 bases at V and 8 bases at J, with 13 bases between. CDR1 KGHSH and CDR2 LQKENI come from the germline V gene. The CDR3 DNA follows: TGTGCCAGCTCATCGAACAGGGATAAGCCCCAGCATTTT. It translates to CASSSNRDKPQHF.

This chain connects TRBV15 to TRBJ2-1; 9 positions match TRBD1. The J segment lost 7 bases and the V segment lost 2 bases, leaving 6 bases of the junction unmatched. The CDR3 spans 15 residues. Per the germline V gene, CDR1 is LNHNV and CDR2 is YYDKDF (reference sequence). CDR3 sequence reads: CATSRSPGQGNEQFF. The CDR3 DNA reads as TGTGCCACCAGCAGATCACCGGGACAGGGAAATGAGCAGTTCTTC.

The V call is TRBV7-7, the J call TRBJ2-1, with D perhaps matching TRBD1 (5 bases). V lost 5 bases, J lost 7 bases, and 12 bases lay in between. Germline V gene data show CDR1 as SSHAT and CDR2 as FNYEAQ (reference sequence). The CDR3 covers 13 residues. CDR3 nucleotides: TGTGCCAGCAGCCAGAATCAGGGAAATGAGCAGTTCTTC. Protein sequence: CASSQNQGNEQFF. The whole variable domain, remainder taken from reference TRBV7-7 and TRBJ2-1, is GAGVSQSPRYKVTKRGQDVTLRCDPISSHATLYWYQQALGQGPEFLTYFNYEAQPDKSGLPSDRFSAERPEGSISTLTIQRTEQRDSAMYRCASSQNQGNEQFFGPGTRLTVL.

Comments on this clone: Other DNA sequences within the sample encode an identical CDR3. The chain joins TRBV5-1 to TRBJ2-1; 11 bases align to TRBD2. Per the germline V gene, CDR1 is SGHRS and CDR2 is YFSETQ. The CDR3 has 14 residues. V dropped 4 bases and J dropped 3; count of bases not matched to a gene: 0. In DNA, the CDR3 is TGCGCCAGCAGCACTAGCGGGAGCTACAATGAGCAGTTCTTC. Protein: CASSTSGSYNEQFF.

V is TRBV10-3 and J is TRBJ1-1, with 8 bases that match TRBD1. The CDR3 sequence is 12 residues long. The germline gives CDR1 ENHRY, CDR2 SYGVKD. With 8 bases clipped from V and 1 base from J, the junction kept 0 bases outside the gene matches. CDR3 amino acids: CAIGQGNTEAFF. For the CDR3, the DNA is TGTGCCATCGGACAGGGGAACACTGAAGCTTTCTTT.

V usage is TRBV7-7 and J usage is TRBJ2-7; TRBD1 agrees at 7 bases. V was clipped by 5 bases and J by 3 bases; unmatched bases: 10. CDR3 length: 15 residues. Germline V gene data show CDR1 as SSHAT and CDR2 as FNYEAQ (reference sequence). CDR3 residues: CASSPPGTVNYEQYF. Written as DNA, the CDR3 is TGTGCCAGCAGCCCGCCGGGGACAGTCAACTACGAGCAGTACTTC.

This clone appeared a few times. The CDR3: CASSLLASGDNEQFF. The CDR3 DNA reads as TGTGCCAGCAGTTTATTGGCTAGCGGGGACAATGAGCAGTTCTTC. V usage is TRBV6-6 and J usage is TRBJ2-1; 9 bases align to TRBD2. The V segment lost 4 bases and the J segment 5 bases; nucleotides outside the gene matches: 6. CDR1 and CDR2 from the germline V gene are MNHNY and SVGAGI (reference sequence). The CDR3 is 15 amino acids.

V usage is TRBV30 and J usage is TRBJ2-1, with a weak D call TRBD2 (5 bases). With 0 bases removed from V and 0 bases from J, the gap between germline ends came to 9 bases. Germline assignment: CDR1 GTSNPN and CDR2 SVGIG (reference sequence). This CDR3 is 15 amino acids long. DNA of the CDR3: TGTGCCTGGAGTGTGGACTTTAGCTCCTACAATGAGCAGTTCTTC. Encoded protein: CAWSVDFSSYNEQFF.

The V call is TRBV11-2, the J call TRBJ1-6, with unresolved D. Germline V gene sequence: CDR1 SGHAT, CDR2 FQNNGV. The CDR3 loop spans 15 amino acids. Deletions cut 7 bases from V and 6 bases from J, with 16 bases between. CDR3 coding DNA: TGTGCCAGCACCCCGGCGCAGGTGGTTAATTCACCCCTCCACTTT. Its translation is CASTPAQVVNSPLHF. Together with reference TRBV11-2 and TRBJ1-6, the CDR3 gives the full variable domain: EAGVAQSPRYKIIEKRQSVAFWCNPISGHATLYWYQQILGQGPKLLIQFQNNGVVDDSQLPKDRFSAERLKGVDSTLKIQPAKLEDSAVYLCASTPAQVVNSPLHFGNGTRLTVT.